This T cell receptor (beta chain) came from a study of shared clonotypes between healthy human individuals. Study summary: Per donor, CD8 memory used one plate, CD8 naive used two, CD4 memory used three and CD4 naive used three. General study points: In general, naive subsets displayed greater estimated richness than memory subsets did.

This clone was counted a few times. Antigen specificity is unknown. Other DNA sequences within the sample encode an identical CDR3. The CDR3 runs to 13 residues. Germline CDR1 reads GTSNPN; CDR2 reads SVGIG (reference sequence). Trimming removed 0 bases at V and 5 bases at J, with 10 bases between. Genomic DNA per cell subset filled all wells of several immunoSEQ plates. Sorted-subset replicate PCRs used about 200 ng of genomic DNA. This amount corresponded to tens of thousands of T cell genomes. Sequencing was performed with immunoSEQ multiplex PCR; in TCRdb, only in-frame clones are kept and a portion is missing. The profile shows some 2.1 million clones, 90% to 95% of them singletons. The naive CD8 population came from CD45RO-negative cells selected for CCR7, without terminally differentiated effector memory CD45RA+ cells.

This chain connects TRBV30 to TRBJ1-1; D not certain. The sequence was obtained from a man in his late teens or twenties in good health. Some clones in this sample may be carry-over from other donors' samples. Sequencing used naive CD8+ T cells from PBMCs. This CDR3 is CAWSVTRDTEAFF. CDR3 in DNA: TGTGCCTGGAGTGTAACCCGGGATACTGAAGCTTTCTTT.